Sequencing of this TCR beta chain was carried out in a study of radiation and T cells in renal cell carcinoma (dated by TCRdb to the early 2020s). In the study overall: The samples were drawn from a clinical trial, where primary renal cell carcinomas were treated with 15 Gy of stereotactic body radiation therapy and then removed by nephrectomy 4 weeks afterward. A total of 53 samples underwent TCR beta sequencing, made up of 26 tumors and some 27 peripheral blood samples. Across all 50 or so samples, several million unique CDR3 nucleotide sequences encoding approximately 3,000,000 unique CDR3 amino acid sequences were identified. Overall study results and their limits: Effects of radiation dose or scheduling on the TCR repertoire could not be addressed with the single-armed trial design. In blood, the top tumor clonotypes increased from baseline to 2 weeks after radiation and then shrank by 4 weeks, which suggests a temporary expansion of tumor-resident clones. Because pretreatment tumor biopsies were not available, the study could not determine whether clonotypes were already present within the tumor at baseline. Tracking of blood repertoire dynamics stopped at less than 5 weeks after treatment, with no follow-up past that point.

In the paper's terms, the time point label means: blood 2 weeks post-SBRT. The treatment or condition label, as the study defines it: 15 Gy SBRT to primary tumor, nephrectomy 4 weeks later. To track tumor-enriched clonotypes, serial peripheral blood was sampled from radiation-treated patients at baseline and at 2 weeks and 4 weeks after SBRT. Every patient had renal cell carcinoma of clear cell pathology. Genomic DNA for TCR sequencing was prepared using the QIAamp DNA Blood Mini Kit (Qiagen). The analyses included only samples that passed all quality control checks. In this sample, this clone turned up once. No antigen is known for it. Per-base qualities were not stored, and no clone one base away is much larger. Trimming accounts for 5 bases at V and 8 bases at J, while the number of junction bases matched to no gene is 7. Its CDR3 holds 14 amino acids, cysteine through phenylalanine. Only CDR3 DNA is held: 42 bases, read in frame from base 1. CDR1 and CDR2, per the germline V gene, are SGHAT and FQNNGV.

Following the manufacturer's recommendations, the immunoSEQ kit was used to generate TCR beta libraries from genomic DNA. Library preparation used a first multiplex PCR with proprietary primers, then a second PCR adding unique barcodes, with bead cleanups after each round. Each sample batch included a kit-provided positive control reaction and a negative control reaction. The final libraries were assessed on an Agilent 4200 TapeStation D1000 ScreenTape, pooled by volume, and quantified by qPCR. An Illumina NextSeq500 fitted with a MidOutput 150-cycle cartridge performed the sequencing, running 156 Read1 cycles and 15 Index1 cycles with the kit's custom primers. The pooled library was loaded at about 1 pM, and roughly 20% PhiX control was spiked in. From the authors' description of their analysis: Vendor-processed data were analyzed in R, and a clonotype was defined as all T cells sharing the same CDR3 nucleotide sequence. For clone abundance analyses, frequencies were normalized to the 10,000 most abundant clones in each sample. Before analysis, public T cell clones were removed, and these numbered fewer than six per sample on average. An abundance difference of at least 32-fold between compartments was the criterion for calling clonotypes tumor-enriched or baseline blood-enriched. Clonotypes expanded or contracted between blood time points were identified with a beta-binomial differential abundance model. Similarity between tumor and blood repertoires was quantified using the Baroni-Urbani and Buser coefficient, and groups were compared with two-tailed Wilcoxon tests in R. In TCRdb, the immuneACCESS table is reduced to in-frame sequences with V and J assigned. These tables do not hold every clone; where another copy was compared, an unresolved V gene accounts for under half, and the others remain unexplained. V, J and clone size were drawn from that table, and D and trimming were deduced from the DNA. The sample table lists roughly 150,000 clones, over 80% of them with a count of one. Approximately 12% of the sample goes to the ten largest clones.

The chain is encoded by TRBV11-2 joined to TRBJ1-4; TRBD1 aligns with 8 central bases. The receptor was isolated from a woman aged 45 to 65 with renal cell carcinoma. Sequenced material: blood, taken from a patient whose treatment included radiotherapy and nephrectomy. The nucleotide sequence is given as TGTGCCAGCAGCGCAGACAGGGGACGGGAAAAACTGTTTTTT. Its product reads: CASSADRGREKLFF.